This TCR beta chain emerged from a study of breast tumors, draining lymph nodes, adjacent tissues. Overall study findings and caveats: Compared with lymph nodes, tumors were less diverse; compared with nontumor tissue, more. The data were judged consistent with most tumor T cells coming from lymph node and expanding in tumor. That most tumor T cells come from lymph nodes remained unproven. Luminal-like breast cancer showed significantly greater tumor-nontumor repertoire similarity than basal-like breast cancer did.

Each CDR3 protein gets one entry after TCRdb re-called the multiplex PCR reads with MiXCR. This sample yields about 230,000 distinct CDR3 sequences, of which 32% are seen a single time; around 1.4% belongs to the top ten. Samples came from axillary lymph nodes draining the breast cancer. Germline values: CDR1 SGHTA, CDR2 FQGNSA. The CDR3 spans 16 residues. The ends were cut back, 5 bases at V and 4 bases at J, with 17 bases in the middle. A word on this clonotype: Its antigen is not identified.

The chain couples TRBV7-2 to TRBJ2-2, with D possibly being TRBD2 (7 bases). The receptor was derived from a female donor with breast cancer. Some clones in this sample may be carry-over from other donors' samples. The sample consisted of axillary lymph node tissue. CDR3 sequence reads: CASSQGGGGATGELFF. The CDR3 DNA is TGTGCCAGCAGCCAAGGGGGGGGGGGGGCCACCGGGGAGCTGTTTTTT.